This T cell receptor beta chain was obtained from a study of regulatory T cells in long-lasting Graves disease. Study-level information: Persistence in Graves' disease required over 5 years of antithyroid drugs plus positive TSH receptor antibodies.

General study findings and limits: TCR diversity was lower in persistent Graves' patients (versus newly diagnosed ones). Persistent disease samples used TRBV28, TRBJ1-2 and TRBJ2-5 preferentially.

This clonotype has at least ten counts. Its matching antigen is unknown. V lost 5 bases, J lost 4 bases, and 8 bases lay in between. Germline CDR1 is SGHAT and CDR2 is FQNNGV. CDR3 size: 12 residues. To make TCR beta libraries, researchers used iRepertoire HTBI primers and Arm-PCR of CDR3 regions. MiXCR, run by TCRdb on the multiplex PCR reads, gives a single entry per CDR3 protein. The table lists 400,000 to 600,000 distinct CDR3 sequences, about 22% of them singletons, with roughly 7.1% in the top ten. Time point in this sample: persistent/refractory GD, antithyroid drugs over 5 years with positive TRAb. PBMC-derived RNA was used for the TCR library. Patients came through an endocrinology department, and that department was in Xi'an, China.

The gene calls are TRBV11-2 and TRBJ1-2; unclear D gene. This clonotype was sampled from a female donor with Graves disease. Sequencing used peripheral blood mononuclear cells (PBMCs), obtained when the disease was refractory, from a patient treated with antithyroid drugs. CDR3: CASSPGVYGYTF. The DNA of the CDR3 is TGTGCCAGCAGCCCCGGAGTCTATGGCTACACCTTC.